This T cell receptor (beta chain) was sequenced for a study of OX40 agonist ivuxolimab in advanced cancers. J was trimmed by 4 bases and V by 0 bases; bases with no gene match: 3. CDR3 length equals 14 residues. Germline V CDR1 and CDR2: LGHNA, YNFKEQ. Points from the study as a whole: Clonal expansion by week 6 occurred in CD4+ and CD8+ blood T cells (at 0.1 to 3.0 mg/kg).

A remark on this clone: Its antigen remains unidentified.

Libraries were prepared by immunoSEQ multiplex PCR; TCRdb keeps only in-frame clonotypes and omits some of them. Of about 32,000 clones detected, 89% appear once; the ten largest clones hold more than 25%. Specimen: CD4+ or CD8+ T cells sorted from blood, collected in a trial of the OX40 agonist ivuxolimab. This sequence originates from an adult with an advanced solid tumor such as melanoma, head and neck, liver or kidney cancer. V is TRBV4-2 and J is TRBJ2-7; 7 nucleotides agree with TRBD2. The CDR3 nucleotides read TGTGCCAGCAGCCAAGACCAACTAGCGTACGAGCAGTACTTC. Encoded protein: CASSQDQLAYEQYF.